Included here is one T cell receptor beta chain sequence, with context. Its antigen is not known. This specimen belongs to a study of identical twins. Findings of the study overall: Insertions were reduced in abundant cord blood beta clonotypes but not in memory repertoires.

CDR3 size: 14 residues. The V end lost 0 bases, the J end lost 3 bases, and 12 bases lay between the germline ends. Per the germline V gene, CDR1 is DFQATT and CDR2 is SNEGSKA (reference sequence). TCRdb passed the 5' RACE reads through MiXCR, listing each CDR3 protein once. The sample contains some 900,000 distinct CDR3 sequences, 9% to 15% of which appear only once. Separately, the same data were catalogued under a study of yellow fever vaccine responses in identical twins.

The TCR originated in a woman aged 18-29 years in good health. Sequences were obtained from PBMCs. V is TRBV20-1 and J is TRBJ2-7, with D uncertain. The CDR3 spells CSARDRVLLYEQYF. CDR3 DNA: TGCAGTGCTAGAGATCGGGTGCTACTCTACGAGCAGTACTTC.